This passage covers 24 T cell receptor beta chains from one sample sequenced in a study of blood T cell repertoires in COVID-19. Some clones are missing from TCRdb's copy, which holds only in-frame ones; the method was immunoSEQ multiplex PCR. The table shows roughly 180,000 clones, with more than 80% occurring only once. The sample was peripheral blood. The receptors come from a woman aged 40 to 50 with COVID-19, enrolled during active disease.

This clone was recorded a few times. The CDR3 DNA sequence: TGTGCCAGCAGGAGAATCTCGGGGGTTAGCACAGATACGCAGTATTTT. It specifies CASRRISGVSTDTQYF. V gene TRBV6-6 combines with J gene TRBJ2-3; maybe TRBD2 (6 bases). The V gene's germline CDR1 is MNHNY and CDR2 SVGAGI (reference sequence). CDR3 length equals 16 residues. V lost 6 bases and J 0 bases, leaving 16 bases between the germline ends.

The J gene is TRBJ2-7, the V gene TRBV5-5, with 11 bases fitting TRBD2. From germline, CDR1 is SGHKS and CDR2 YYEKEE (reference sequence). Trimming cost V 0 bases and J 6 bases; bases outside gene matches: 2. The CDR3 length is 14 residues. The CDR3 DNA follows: TGTGCCAGCAGCTTGGGGCTAGCGGGAGGCGAGCAGTACTTC. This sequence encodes CASSLGLAGGEQYF.

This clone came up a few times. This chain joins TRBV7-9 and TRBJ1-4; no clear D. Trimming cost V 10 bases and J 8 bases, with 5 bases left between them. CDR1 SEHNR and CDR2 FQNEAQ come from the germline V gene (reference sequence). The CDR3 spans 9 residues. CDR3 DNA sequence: TGTGCCACAGGCGAAAAACTGTTTTTT. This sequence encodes CATGEKLFF. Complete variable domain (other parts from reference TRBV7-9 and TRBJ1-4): DTGVSQNPRHKITKRGQNVTFRCDPISEHNRLYWYRQTLGQGPEFLTYFQNEAQLEKSRLLSDRFSAERPKGSFSTLEIQRTEQGDSAMYLCATGEKLFFGSGTQLSVL.

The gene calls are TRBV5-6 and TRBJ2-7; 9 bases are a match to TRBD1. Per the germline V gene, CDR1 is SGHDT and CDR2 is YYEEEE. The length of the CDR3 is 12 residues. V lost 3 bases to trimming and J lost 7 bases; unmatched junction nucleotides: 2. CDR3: CASSSTGGEQYF. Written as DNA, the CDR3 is TGTGCCAGCAGCTCGACAGGGGGGGAGCAGTACTTC.

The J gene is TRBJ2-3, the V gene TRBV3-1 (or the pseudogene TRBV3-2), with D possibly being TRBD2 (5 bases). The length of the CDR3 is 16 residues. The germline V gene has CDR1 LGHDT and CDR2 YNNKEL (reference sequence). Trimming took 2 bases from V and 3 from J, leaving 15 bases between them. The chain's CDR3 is CASSQRISGLTDTQYF. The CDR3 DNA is TGTGCCAGCAGCCAAAGGATAAGCGGATTAACAGATACGCAGTATTTT.

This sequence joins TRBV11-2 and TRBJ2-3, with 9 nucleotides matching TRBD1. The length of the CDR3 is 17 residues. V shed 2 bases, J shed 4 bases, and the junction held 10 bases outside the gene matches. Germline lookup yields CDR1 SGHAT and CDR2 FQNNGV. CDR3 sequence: CASSLPRTGVVSDTQYF. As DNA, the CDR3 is TGTGCCAGCAGCTTACCCCGGACAGGGGTGGTGTCAGATACGCAGTATTTT.

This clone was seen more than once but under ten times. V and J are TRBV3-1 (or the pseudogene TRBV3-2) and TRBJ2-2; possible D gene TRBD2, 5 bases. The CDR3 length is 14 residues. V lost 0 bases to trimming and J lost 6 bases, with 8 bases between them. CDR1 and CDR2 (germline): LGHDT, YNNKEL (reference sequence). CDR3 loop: CASSQEGAAGELFF. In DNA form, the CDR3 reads TGTGCCAGCAGCCAAGAGGGAGCTGCCGGGGAGCTGTTTTTT.

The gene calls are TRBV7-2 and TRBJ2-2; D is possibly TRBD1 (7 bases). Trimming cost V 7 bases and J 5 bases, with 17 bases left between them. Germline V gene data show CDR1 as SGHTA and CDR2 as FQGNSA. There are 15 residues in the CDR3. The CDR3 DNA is TGTGCCAGCACTAGAGGAGGGGGCTTTACCGGGGAGCTGTTTTTT. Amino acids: CASTRGGGFTGELFF. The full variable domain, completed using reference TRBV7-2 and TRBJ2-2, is GAGVSQSPSNKVTEKGKDVELRCDPISGHTALYWYRQSLGQGLEFLIYFQGNSAPDKSGLPSDRFSAERTGGSVSTLTIQRTQQEDSAVYLCASTRGGGFTGELFFGEGSRLTVL.

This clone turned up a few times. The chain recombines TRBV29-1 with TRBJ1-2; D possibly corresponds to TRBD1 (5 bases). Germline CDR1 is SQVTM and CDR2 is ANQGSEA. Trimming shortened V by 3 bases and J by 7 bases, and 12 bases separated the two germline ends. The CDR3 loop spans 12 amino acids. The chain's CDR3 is CSVDTREFGYTF. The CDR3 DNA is TGCAGCGTTGACACCAGGGAATTTGGCTACACCTTC.

CDR3 region: CASSILNTEAFF. The DNA for the CDR3 is TGTGCCAGCAGTATCCTGAACACTGAAGCTTTCTTT. This chain joins TRBV3-1 (or the pseudogene TRBV3-2) and TRBJ1-1; D is ambiguous. The CDR3 loop spans 12 amino acids. Trimming left V 6 bases short and J 0 bases short, with 5 bases between. Germline V gene sequence: CDR1 LGHDT, CDR2 YNNKEL (reference sequence).

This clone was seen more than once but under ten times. CDR3 nucleotide sequence: TGCGCCAGCAGCCGAGCGGGAGGTAGCACAGATACGCAGTATTTT. Its translation is CASSRAGGSTDTQYF. This rearrangement joins TRBV5-1 to TRBJ2-3, with 9 positions matching TRBD2. There are 15 residues in the CDR3. Germline values: CDR1 SGHRS, CDR2 YFSETQ. Trimming removed 4 bases from V and 0 bases from J; junction bases left unmatched: 3. The entire variable domain, with the rest obtained from reference TRBV5-1 and TRBJ2-3, is as follows: KAGVTQTPRYLIKTRGQQVTLSCSPISGHRSVSWYQQTPGQGLQFLFEYFSETQRNKGNFPGRFSGRQFSNSRSEMNVSTLELGDSALYLCASSRAGGSTDTQYFGPGTRLTVL.

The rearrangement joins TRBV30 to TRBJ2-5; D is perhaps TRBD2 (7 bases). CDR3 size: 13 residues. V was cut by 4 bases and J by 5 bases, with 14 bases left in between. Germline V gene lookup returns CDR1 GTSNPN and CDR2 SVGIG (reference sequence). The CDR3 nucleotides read TGTGCCTGGACCCAGGGGAGGGGTGAGACCCAGTACTTC. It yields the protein CAWTQGRGETQYF.

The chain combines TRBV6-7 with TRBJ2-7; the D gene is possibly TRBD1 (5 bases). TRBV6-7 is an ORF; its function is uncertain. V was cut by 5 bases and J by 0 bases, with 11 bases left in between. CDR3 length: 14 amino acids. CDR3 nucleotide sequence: TGTGCCAGCAGTAGGCAGGGTAGCTCCTACGAGCAGTACTTC. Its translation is CASSRQGSSYEQYF.

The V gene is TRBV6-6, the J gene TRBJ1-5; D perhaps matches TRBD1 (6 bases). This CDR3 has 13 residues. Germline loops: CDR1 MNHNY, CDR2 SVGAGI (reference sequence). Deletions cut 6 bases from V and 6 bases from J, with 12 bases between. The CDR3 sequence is CASSTGNLQPQHF. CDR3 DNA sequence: TGTGCCAGCAGCACAGGGAACCTTCAGCCCCAGCATTTT.

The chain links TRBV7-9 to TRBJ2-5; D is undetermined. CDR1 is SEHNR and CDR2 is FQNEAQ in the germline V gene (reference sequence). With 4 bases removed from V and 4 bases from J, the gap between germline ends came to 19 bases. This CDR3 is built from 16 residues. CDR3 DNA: TGTGCCAGCAGCTCAATAGGCACCGCGGTTGCAGAGACCCAGTACTTC. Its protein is CASSSIGTAVAETQYF. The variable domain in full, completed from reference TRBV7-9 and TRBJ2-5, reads DTGVSQNPRHKITKRGQNVTFRCDPISEHNRLYWYRQTLGQGPEFLTYFQNEAQLEKSRLLSDRFSAERPKGSFSTLEIQRTEQGDSAMYLCASSSIGTAVAETQYFGPGTRLLVL.

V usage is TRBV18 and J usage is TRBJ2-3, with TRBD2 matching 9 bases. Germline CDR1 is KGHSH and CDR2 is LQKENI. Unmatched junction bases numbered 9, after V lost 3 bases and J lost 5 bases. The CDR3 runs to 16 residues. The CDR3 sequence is CASSPFASGMKDTQYF. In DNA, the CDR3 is TGTGCCAGCTCACCGTTTGCTAGCGGGATGAAAGATACGCAGTATTTT.

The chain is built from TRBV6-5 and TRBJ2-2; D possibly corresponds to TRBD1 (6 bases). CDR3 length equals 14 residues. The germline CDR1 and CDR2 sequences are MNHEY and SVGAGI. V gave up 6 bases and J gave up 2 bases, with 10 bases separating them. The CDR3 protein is CASRTGLNTGELFF. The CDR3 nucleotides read TGTGCCAGCAGGACAGGCCTTAACACCGGGGAGCTGTTTTTT.

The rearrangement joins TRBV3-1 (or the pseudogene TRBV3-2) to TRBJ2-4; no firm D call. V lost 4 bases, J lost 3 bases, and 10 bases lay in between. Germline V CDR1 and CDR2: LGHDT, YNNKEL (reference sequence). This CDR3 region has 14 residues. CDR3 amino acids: CASSLGVGKNIQYF. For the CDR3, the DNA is TGTGCCAGCAGCCTCGGAGTTGGCAAAAACATTCAGTACTTC.

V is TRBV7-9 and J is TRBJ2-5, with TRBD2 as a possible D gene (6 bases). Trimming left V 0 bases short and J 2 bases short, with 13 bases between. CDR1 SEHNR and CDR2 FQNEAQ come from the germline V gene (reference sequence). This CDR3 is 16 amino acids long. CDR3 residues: CASSLAPGGTQETQYF. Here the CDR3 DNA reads TGTGCCAGCAGCTTAGCGCCCGGTGGGACTCAAGAGACCCAGTACTTC.

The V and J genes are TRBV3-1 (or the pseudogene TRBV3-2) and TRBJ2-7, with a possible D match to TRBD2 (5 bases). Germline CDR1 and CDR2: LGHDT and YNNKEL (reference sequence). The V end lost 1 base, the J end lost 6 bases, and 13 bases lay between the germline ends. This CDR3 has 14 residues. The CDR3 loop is CASSQGAASREQYF. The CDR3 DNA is TGTGCCAGCAGCCAAGGGGCGGCTAGCCGCGAGCAGTACTTC.

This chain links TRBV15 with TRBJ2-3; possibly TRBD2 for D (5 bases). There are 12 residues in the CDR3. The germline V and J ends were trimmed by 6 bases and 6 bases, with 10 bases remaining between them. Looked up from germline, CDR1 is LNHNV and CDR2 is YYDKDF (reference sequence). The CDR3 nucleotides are TGTGCCACCAGGAGAACGGGGGATACGCAGTATTTT. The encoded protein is CATRRTGDTQYF.

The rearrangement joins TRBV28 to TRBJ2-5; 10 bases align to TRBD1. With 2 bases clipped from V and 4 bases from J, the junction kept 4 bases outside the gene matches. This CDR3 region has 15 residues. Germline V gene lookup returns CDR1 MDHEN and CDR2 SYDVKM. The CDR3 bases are TGTGCCAGCAGTTTAGACAGGGGGCGCGTAGAGACCCAGTACTTC. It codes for CASSLDRGRVETQYF.

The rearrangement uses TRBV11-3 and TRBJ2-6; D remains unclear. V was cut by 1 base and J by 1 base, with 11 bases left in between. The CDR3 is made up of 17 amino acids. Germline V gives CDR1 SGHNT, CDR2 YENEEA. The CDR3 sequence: CASSLGSTVSGANVLTF. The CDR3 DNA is TGTGCCAGCAGCTTAGGAAGCACAGTTTCTGGGGCCAACGTCCTGACTTTC.

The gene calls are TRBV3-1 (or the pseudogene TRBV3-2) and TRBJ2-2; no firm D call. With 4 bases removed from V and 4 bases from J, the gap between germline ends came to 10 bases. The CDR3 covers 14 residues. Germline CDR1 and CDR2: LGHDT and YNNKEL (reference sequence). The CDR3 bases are TGTGCCAGCAGCCGGAGACCTAGCACCGGGGAGCTGTTTTTT. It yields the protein CASSRRPSTGELFF.